This T cell receptor (beta chain) was sequenced for a study of cytomegalovirus exposure and HLA in healthy donors. Whole-study findings and limits: In vitro experiments confirmed that three CMV-associated chains were specific for CMV antigens.

The donors were members of the validation cohort, which comprised roughly 120 subjects and was separate from the first cohort of 666 subjects. Profiling relied on immunoSEQ multiplex PCR, and the TCRdb table lists in-frame clones only, not all of them. Here the sample spans 150,000 or so clones, 87% being singletons. Comment on this clone: Its antigen is unidentified.

The source of this sequence is a woman younger than 45 in good health and CMV-seronegative. The sample was PBMCs.

The CDR3 region is CATSSPGGPDTQYF. The CDR3 DNA reads TGTGCCACCAGCAGTCCGGGGGGCCCAGATACGCAGTATTTT. V gene TRBV15 combines with J gene TRBJ2-3, with D possibly matching TRBD2 (7 bases). The CDR3 sequence is 14 residues long. Germline V gives CDR1 LNHNV, CDR2 YYDKDF (reference sequence). Trimming took off 3 bases at V and 4 bases at J, with 11 bases between the two ends. The variable domain in full, with the rest retrieved from reference TRBV15 and TRBJ2-3, is DAMVIQNPRYQVTQFGKPVTLSCSQTLNHNVMYWYQQKSSQAPKLLFHYYDKDFNNEADTPDNFQSRRPNTSFCFLDIRSPGLGDTAMYLCATSSPGGPDTQYFGPGTRLTVL.